This T cell receptor beta chain derives from a study of OX40 agonist ivuxolimab in advanced cancers. Looking at the study overall: People in dose escalation had one of these cancers: hepatocellular carcinoma, melanoma, renal cell or head and neck cancer. Three patients had partial responses: one hepatocellular carcinoma, two cutaneous melanoma.

Produced via immunoSEQ multiplex PCR; TCRdb's table is partial and in-frame only. The sample has around 27,000 clones; about four fifths are singletons. Germline CDR1 and CDR2: SGHTA and FQGTGA. The CDR3 sequence is 16 residues long. V lost 1 base to trimming and J lost 2 bases, with 13 bases between them. Concerning this clone itself: Its antigen is undetermined.

Study-wide points: Those patients achieving a partial response at 0.1-3.0 mg/kg showed among the lowest clonal expansion.

The TCR originated in an adult with an advanced solid tumor such as melanoma, head and neck, liver or kidney cancer. Sequenced here: CD4+ or CD8+ T cells sorted from blood, sampled in a trial of the OX40 agonist ivuxolimab. The genes are TRBV7-3 and TRBJ2-3; TRBD2 might be the D (5 bases). The CDR3 sequence: CASSLIGGEYTDTQYF. The CDR3 DNA reads as TGTGCCAGCAGCTTAATAGGTGGGGAGTACACAGATACGCAGTATTTT.